This entry concerns a single T cell receptor beta chain. What it recognizes is unknown. The protocol was immunoSEQ multiplex PCR, while the TCRdb copy is restricted to in-frame clones and leaves out a portion. Of some 100,000 clones detected, approximately 94% appear once; the ten largest clones hold 2.6%. This entry belongs to a study of OX40 agonist ivuxolimab in advanced cancers. Study-level findings and limits: Some nonresponders also had low normalized T-cell clonal expansion. CD4+ T cells averaged fewer expanded clones than CD8+ T cells.

CDR1 is LNHDA, CDR2 SQIVND, per germline (reference sequence). The CDR3 length is 13 residues. Trimming took off 7 bases at V and 0 bases at J, with 9 bases between the two ends. The chain uses TRBV19 and TRBJ1-1; possibly TRBD1 for D (6 bases). The sequence was obtained from an adult with an advanced solid tumor such as melanoma, head and neck, liver or kidney cancer. The source was CD4+ or CD8+ T cells sorted from blood, collected in a trial of the OX40 agonist ivuxolimab. The CDR3 here is CASKDRLNTEAFF. CDR3 DNA: TGTGCCAGTAAAGACAGGTTGAACACTGAAGCTTTCTTT.